The 32 T cell receptor beta chains presented below share a single source sample, sequenced in a study of Graves' ophthalmopathy and Graves' hyperthyroidism. RNA served as the template for amplifying TCR beta CDR3 regions. The workflow started with a first-round RT-PCR run with HTBI primers and then moved on to a second-round multiplex PCR. TCRdb recomputed calls from the multiplex PCR reads with MiXCR, one row per CDR3 protein. The sample shows about half a million distinct CDR3 sequences, over 13% of them seen only once. The material sequenced was blood. The receptors shown here come from a woman aged 25 to 39 with Graves' ophthalmopathy.

There are many counts of this clonotype. The chain recombines TRBV2 with TRBJ2-7, with D possibly matching TRBD1 (6 bases). CDR1 and CDR2 (germline): SNHLY, FYNNEI. The V end lost 2 bases, the J end lost 4 bases, and 9 bases lay between the germline ends. The CDR3 has 13 amino acids. The CDR3 coding sequence is TGTGCCAGCAGTGAACACAGGGAATACGAGCAGTACTTC. As protein: CASSEHREYEQYF.

This clonotype showed up just a few times. A junction end diverges from the germline sequence, so it may reflect a read error. The chain couples TRBV12-3 or TRBV12-4 to TRBJ2-4; TRBD2 is a possible D gene (6 bases). The CDR3 sequence is 16 residues long. The DNA for the CDR3 is TGTGCCAGCACCTCGGGGCTAGCGCGGGCCAAAAACATTAAGTACTTC. Residues: CASTSGLARAKNIKYF.

Note on this clonotype: A much larger clone differs from this one at a single base, so this may be a read error. This rearrangement joins TRBV6-1 to TRBJ1-3; D gene unclear. CDR1 MNHNS and CDR2 SASEGT come from the germline V gene. This CDR3 is 15 amino acids long. The CDR3 DNA is TGTGCCAGCAGTGAACTAGGTCGACGAGGAAACACCATACATTTT. It encodes CASSELGRRGNTIHF.

This clonotype was detected only a few times. The chain has TRBV6-1 and TRBJ2-2; 8 bases match TRBD2. This CDR3 contains 15 residues. CDR1 is MNHNS, CDR2 SASEGT, per germline. Trimming removed 7 bases from V and 1 base from J; junction bases left unmatched: 5. The CDR3 sequence is CASKRLAGNTGELFF. CDR3 DNA sequence: TGTGCCAGCAAGAGGCTAGCGGGGAACACCGGGGAGCTGTTTTTT.

This sequence joins TRBV7-6 and TRBJ2-2; D tentatively reads TRBD1 or TRBD2 (5 bases each). V was pared by 3 bases and J by 6 bases, with 17 bases between. CDR3 length equals 16 residues. In germline, CDR1 is SGHVS, CDR2 FNYEAQ. This CDR3 reads CASSLVVWGNSGELFF. CDR3 DNA sequence: TGTGCCAGCAGCTTGGTGGTGTGGGGGAATTCCGGGGAGCTGTTTTTT.

This clonotype was recorded many times. The V gene is TRBV10-3, the J gene TRBJ2-5; 9 nucleotides line up with TRBD2. In germline, CDR1 is ENHRY, CDR2 SYGVKD. The V gene end was trimmed by 5 bases and the J gene end by 3 bases; junction bases not matched to a gene: 7. The CDR3 loop spans 15 amino acids. CDR3 region: CAISKGAGGEETQYF. CDR3 in DNA: TGTGCCATCAGTAAAGGAGCGGGGGGAGAAGAGACCCAGTACTTC.

The CDR3 here is CASSLTGTGFTEAFF. In DNA form, the CDR3 reads TGCGCCAGCAGCTTGACCGGGACAGGGTTCACTGAAGCTTTCTTT. This sequence joins TRBV5-1 and TRBJ1-1; the match to TRBD1 covers 9 bases. Germline CDR1 and CDR2: SGHRS and YFSETQ. This CDR3 comprises 15 residues. Trimming removed 1 base from V and 4 bases from J; junction bases left unmatched: 5.

The chain has TRBV30 and TRBJ2-3, with 7 positions matching TRBD2. The germline V gene encodes CDR1 GTSNPN and CDR2 SVGIG (reference sequence). The V and J ends lost 4 bases and 2 bases, in that order; junction bases with no gene match: 9. This CDR3 region has 15 residues. The CDR3 region has the DNA TGTGCCTGGAAAACCCTAGCGGCGGCCACAGATACGCAGTATTTT. This encodes CAWKTLAAATDTQYF.

This clonotype was found a few times. This may stem from a read error, because a much larger clone lies one nucleotide away. The V gene is TRBV28, the J gene TRBJ2-5, with D tentatively TRBD1 (7 bases). The CDR3 is made up of 15 amino acids. Germline-derived CDR1 and CDR2 are MDHEN and SYDVKM. For the CDR3, the DNA is TGTGCCAGCAGCCTTATGGAGGGGGCGAGGGAGACCAAGTACTTC. It translates to CASSLMEGARETKYF.

Many counts were recorded for this clonotype. The gene calls are TRBV2 and TRBJ1-2; 12 bases are a match to TRBD1. With 2 bases clipped from V and 10 bases from J, the junction kept 8 bases outside the gene matches. Germline V gene data show CDR1 as SNHLY and CDR2 as FYNNEI. This CDR3 is 15 amino acids long. CDR3 nucleotides: TGTGCCAGCAGTGAAAGGGACAGGGGGCAAGATGACTACACCTTC. This gives the protein CASSERDRGQDDYTF.

The chain uses TRBV30 and TRBJ1-3; D is perhaps TRBD1 (6 bases). Per the germline V gene, CDR1 is GTSNPN and CDR2 is SVGIG (reference sequence). V lost 5 bases, J lost 0 bases, and 17 bases lay in between. The CDR3 runs to 16 residues. The CDR3 loop is CAWGGDILDSGNTIYF. The CDR3 nucleotides read TGTGCCTGGGGAGGGGACATCCTGGACTCTGGAAACACCATATATTTT.

This clonotype showed up many times. Here the CDR3 DNA reads TGTGCCAGCAGCTCCCCGGGGGGGCCCTACGAGCAGTACTTC. It encodes CASSSPGGPYEQYF. The chain couples TRBV7-9 to TRBJ2-7, with TRBD2 matching 8 bases. The germline V gene encodes CDR1 SEHNR and CDR2 FQNEAQ (reference sequence). The CDR3 extends over 14 amino acids. V lost 4 bases to trimming and J lost 2 bases; unmatched junction nucleotides: 4.

V gene TRBV6-1 combines with J gene TRBJ2-5; TRBD2 agrees at 7 bases. The CDR3 spans 15 residues. The germline V gene has CDR1 MNHNS and CDR2 SASEGT. The V segment lost 5 bases and the J segment 2 bases; nucleotides outside the gene matches: 8. CDR3 loop: CASSRAGVYQETQYF. As DNA, the CDR3 is TGTGCCAGCAGTCGGGCGGGGGTTTATCAAGAGACCCAGTACTTC.

This clonotype was observed at least ten times. This chain connects TRBV15 to TRBJ1-2, with D perhaps TRBD1 (6 bases). The V and J ends lost 0 bases and 4 bases respectively, with 18 bases between them. Germline-derived CDR1 and CDR2 are LNHNV and YYDKDF (reference sequence). The CDR3 runs 17 residues. CDR3 residues: CATSRDKGSDRLYGYTF. The DNA for the CDR3 is TGTGCCACCAGCAGAGATAAGGGCTCAGACAGGCTCTATGGCTACACCTTC.

This clonotype was detected ten times or more. CDR3 in amino acids: CASSEATAGVDEQYF. The CDR3 bases are TGTGCCAGCAGTGAGGCGACCGCGGGCGTCGACGAGCAGTACTTC. This chain connects TRBV6-1 to TRBJ2-7; D perhaps matches TRBD2 (5 bases). The CDR3 has 15 residues. Trimming removed 3 bases from V and 5 bases from J, with 17 bases in between. CDR1 MNHNS and CDR2 SASEGT come from the germline V gene.

This clonotype was seen repeatedly, ten times or more. The chain employs TRBV28 and TRBJ2-7, with 9 bases aligning to TRBD2. V was clipped by 6 bases and J by 0 bases; unmatched bases: 6. CDR1 is MDHEN, CDR2 SYDVKM, per germline. The CDR3 runs to 15 residues. The CDR3 loop is CASSRSGGPSYEQYF. Here the CDR3 DNA reads TGTGCCAGCAGCCGAAGCGGGGGGCCCTCCTACGAGCAGTACTTC.

This clonotype was found many times. The chain uses TRBV19 and TRBJ1-1; TRBD1 matches 7 bases. V was clipped by 9 bases and J by 9 bases; unmatched bases: 13. Germline V gene data show CDR1 as LNHDA and CDR2 as SQIVND (reference sequence). This CDR3 is 13 amino acids long. The CDR3 DNA follows: TGTGCCAGCCACGATATTACAGGGGCTCAAGCTTTCTTT. This encodes CASHDITGAQAFF.

This clonotype came up many times. The chain carries TRBV7-2 and TRBJ1-2, with 9 bases aligning to TRBD1. V dropped 3 bases and J dropped 8; count of bases not matched to a gene: 4. The CDR3 spans 13 residues. The germline gives CDR1 SGHTA, CDR2 FQGNSA. CDR3 residues: CASSLGQGEGYTF. CDR3 coding DNA: TGTGCCAGCAGCTTGGGACAGGGCGAAGGCTACACCTTC.

Many counts were recorded for this clonotype. The chain recombines TRBV11-2 with TRBJ2-5; 7 nucleotides align to TRBD1. The CDR3 covers 16 residues. The germline CDR1 and CDR2 sequences are SGHAT and FQNNGV. The V gene end was trimmed by 5 bases and the J gene end by 5 bases; junction bases not matched to a gene: 14. CDR3: CASSVFSGTVGETQYF. In DNA form, the CDR3 reads TGTGCCAGCAGCGTATTCTCCGGGACAGTGGGGGAGACCCAGTACTTC. Combining the CDR3 with reference TRBV11-2 and TRBJ2-5 gives the whole variable domain EAGVAQSPRYKIIEKRQSVAFWCNPISGHATLYWYQQILGQGPKLLIQFQNNGVVDDSQLPKDRFSAERLKGVDSTLKIQPAKLEDSAVYLCASSVFSGTVGETQYFGPGTRLLVL.

This clonotype was detected many times. The V gene is TRBV6-5, the J gene TRBJ1-2; a possible D gene is TRBD1 (5 bases). Trimming removed 0 bases at V and 4 bases at J, with 12 bases between. Per germline, CDR1 MNHEY and CDR2 SVGAGI. CDR3 size: 15 residues. CDR3 residues: CASSYSRGQSYGYTF. DNA of the CDR3: TGTGCCAGCAGTTACTCGAGGGGCCAGTCCTATGGCTACACCTTC.

This clonotype was found many times. The chain employs TRBV14 and TRBJ1-2, with a possible D match to TRBD1 (5 bases). There are 13 residues in the CDR3. Between the trimmed V and J ends, which lost 4 bases and 8 bases, there was a span of 14 bases. In germline, CDR1 is SGHDN, CDR2 FVKESK. The CDR3 nucleotides are TGTGCCAGCAGCCCTAACCACAGGTTCGGCTACACCTTC. Protein product: CASSPNHRFGYTF.

About this clonotype: One junction end does not reproduce the germline sequence, and a read error may be involved. The chain uses TRBV20-1 and TRBJ2-2, with 7 nucleotides matching TRBD1. Germline V gives CDR1 DFQATT, CDR2 SNEGSKA (reference sequence). This CDR3 contains 13 residues. CDR3 sequence: CSARRRGPGELCF. Written as DNA, the CDR3 is TGCAGTGCTAGAAGAAGGGGGCCAGGGGAGCTGTGTTTT.

This clonotype was seen many times. The V call is TRBV9, the J call TRBJ1-2; D remains ambiguous. Germline CDR1 is SGDLS and CDR2 is YYNGEE. Trimming removed 0 bases at V and 3 bases at J, with 3 bases between. The CDR3 has 12 residues. In DNA form, the CDR3 reads TGTGCCAGCAGCGTAGACGACTATGGCTACACCTTC. This encodes CASSVDDYGYTF. The variable domain in full, with the rest retrieved from reference TRBV9 and TRBJ1-2, is DSGVTQTPKHLITATGQRVTLRCSPRSGDLSVYWYQQSLDQGLQFLIQYYNGEERAKGNILERFSAQQFPDLHSELNLSSLELGDSALYFCASSVDDYGYTFGSGTRLTVV.

This clonotype was recorded at least ten times. The chain joins TRBV13 to TRBJ1-1, with unresolved D. The CDR3 consists of 16 residues. The germline CDR1 and CDR2 sequences are PRHDT and FYEKMQ (reference sequence). Deletions cut 5 bases from V and 1 base from J, with 17 bases between. The CDR3 DNA is TGTGCCAGCAGCGGACGTCCGATGTGGAAGAACACTGAAGCTTTCTTT. This sequence encodes CASSGRPMWKNTEAFF. The full variable domain, in which reference TRBV13 and TRBJ1-1 provide the parts outside the CDR3, is AAGVIQSPRHLIKEKRETATLKCYPIPRHDTVYWYQQGPGQDPQFLISFYEKMQSDKGSIPDRFSAQQFSDYHSELNMSSLELGDSALYFCASSGRPMWKNTEAFFGQGTRLTVV.

The chain carries TRBV7-2 and TRBJ1-1, with 7 positions matching TRBD1. CDR1 and CDR2 (germline): SGHTA, FQGNSA. CDR3 size: 15 residues. J gave up 5 bases and V 4 bases, and 10 bases lay outside the gene matches. This chain's CDR3 is CASSSGYRGRTEAFF. As DNA, the CDR3 is TGTGCCAGCAGCTCAGGCTACAGGGGTAGAACTGAAGCTTTCTTT. Complete variable domain (other parts from reference TRBV7-2 and TRBJ1-1): GAGVSQSPSNKVTEKGKDVELRCDPISGHTALYWYRQSLGQGLEFLIYFQGNSAPDKSGLPSDRFSAERTGGSVSTLTIQRTQQEDSAVYLCASSSGYRGRTEAFFGQGTRLTVV.

A few counts support this clonotype. A clone one base away is much larger, so this may be a read error. The chain is built from TRBV6-1 and TRBJ2-7; D gene uncertain. This CDR3 comprises 14 residues. CDR1 and CDR2 from the germline V gene are MNHNS and SASEGT. Trimming took off 6 bases at V and 2 bases at J, with 14 bases between the two ends. CDR3: CASRETDDPYEQYF. CDR3 coding DNA: TGTGCCAGCAGGGAGACGGACGACCCCTACGAGCAGTACTTC.

This clonotype was recorded at least ten times. This chain uses TRBV29-1 with TRBJ2-7, with 11 nucleotides matching TRBD2. V lost 1 base to trimming and J lost 6 bases; unmatched junction nucleotides: 8. Germline loops: CDR1 SQVTM, CDR2 ANQGSEA. The CDR3 length is 15 residues. The CDR3, as DNA: TGCAGCGTTGAAGCGGGGCTAGCGGGAGGACTCGAGCAGTACTTC. This translates into CSVEAGLAGGLEQYF.

This clonotype showed up many times. This CDR3 reads CASSLTGQGGFSEAFF. CDR3 nucleotides: TGTGCCAGTAGTCTAACGGGACAGGGAGGTTTCTCTGAAGCTTTCTTT. The chain couples TRBV19 to TRBJ1-1, with 9 bases identical to TRBD1. The CDR3 covers 16 residues. The ends lost 5 bases at V and 6 bases at J; junction bases unmatched: 13. Germline CDR1 and CDR2: LNHDA and SQIVND (reference sequence).

In this sample, this clonotype turned up many times. The chain has TRBV20-1 and TRBJ2-7; no clear D gene. Between the trimmed V and J ends, which lost 5 bases and 2 bases, there was a span of 7 bases. Germline CDR1 and CDR2: DFQATT and SNEGSKA (reference sequence). The CDR3 loop spans 11 amino acids. The CDR3 DNA reads as TGCAGTGCTCGGGTTCCCTACGAGCAGTACTTC. Translated, it gives CSARVPYEQYF.

This clonotype was observed many times. V is TRBV29-1 and J is TRBJ2-2, with 9 positions matching TRBD1. The length of the CDR3 is 14 residues. Germline V CDR1 and CDR2: SQVTM, ANQGSEA. With 4 bases clipped from V and 7 bases from J, the junction kept 7 bases outside the gene matches. DNA for the CDR3: TGCAGCGTTGTTACCGGGACAGGGCACGGGGAGCTGTTTTTT. Protein sequence: CSVVTGTGHGELFF.

The chain carries TRBV11-1 and TRBJ1-6; no reliable D call. Germline CDR1 reads SGHAT; CDR2 reads FQDESV (reference sequence). V lost 3 bases to trimming and J lost 10 bases, with 13 bases between them. There are 14 residues in the CDR3. CDR3: CASSLRTLGSPLHF. Written as DNA, the CDR3 is TGTGCCAGCAGCTTGAGGACCTTGGGGTCACCCCTCCACTTT.

This clonotype was recorded at least ten times. The chain carries TRBV15 and TRBJ1-2; 7 bases are shared with TRBD1. Germline assignment: CDR1 LNHNV and CDR2 YYDKDF (reference sequence). CDR3 length: 16 residues. V lost 0 bases, J lost 4 bases, and 8 bases stayed unmatched. The CDR3 DNA is TGTGCCACCAGCAGAGATCGAGCAGGGGGACTCTATGGCTACACCTTC. Translated, it gives CATSRDRAGGLYGYTF.